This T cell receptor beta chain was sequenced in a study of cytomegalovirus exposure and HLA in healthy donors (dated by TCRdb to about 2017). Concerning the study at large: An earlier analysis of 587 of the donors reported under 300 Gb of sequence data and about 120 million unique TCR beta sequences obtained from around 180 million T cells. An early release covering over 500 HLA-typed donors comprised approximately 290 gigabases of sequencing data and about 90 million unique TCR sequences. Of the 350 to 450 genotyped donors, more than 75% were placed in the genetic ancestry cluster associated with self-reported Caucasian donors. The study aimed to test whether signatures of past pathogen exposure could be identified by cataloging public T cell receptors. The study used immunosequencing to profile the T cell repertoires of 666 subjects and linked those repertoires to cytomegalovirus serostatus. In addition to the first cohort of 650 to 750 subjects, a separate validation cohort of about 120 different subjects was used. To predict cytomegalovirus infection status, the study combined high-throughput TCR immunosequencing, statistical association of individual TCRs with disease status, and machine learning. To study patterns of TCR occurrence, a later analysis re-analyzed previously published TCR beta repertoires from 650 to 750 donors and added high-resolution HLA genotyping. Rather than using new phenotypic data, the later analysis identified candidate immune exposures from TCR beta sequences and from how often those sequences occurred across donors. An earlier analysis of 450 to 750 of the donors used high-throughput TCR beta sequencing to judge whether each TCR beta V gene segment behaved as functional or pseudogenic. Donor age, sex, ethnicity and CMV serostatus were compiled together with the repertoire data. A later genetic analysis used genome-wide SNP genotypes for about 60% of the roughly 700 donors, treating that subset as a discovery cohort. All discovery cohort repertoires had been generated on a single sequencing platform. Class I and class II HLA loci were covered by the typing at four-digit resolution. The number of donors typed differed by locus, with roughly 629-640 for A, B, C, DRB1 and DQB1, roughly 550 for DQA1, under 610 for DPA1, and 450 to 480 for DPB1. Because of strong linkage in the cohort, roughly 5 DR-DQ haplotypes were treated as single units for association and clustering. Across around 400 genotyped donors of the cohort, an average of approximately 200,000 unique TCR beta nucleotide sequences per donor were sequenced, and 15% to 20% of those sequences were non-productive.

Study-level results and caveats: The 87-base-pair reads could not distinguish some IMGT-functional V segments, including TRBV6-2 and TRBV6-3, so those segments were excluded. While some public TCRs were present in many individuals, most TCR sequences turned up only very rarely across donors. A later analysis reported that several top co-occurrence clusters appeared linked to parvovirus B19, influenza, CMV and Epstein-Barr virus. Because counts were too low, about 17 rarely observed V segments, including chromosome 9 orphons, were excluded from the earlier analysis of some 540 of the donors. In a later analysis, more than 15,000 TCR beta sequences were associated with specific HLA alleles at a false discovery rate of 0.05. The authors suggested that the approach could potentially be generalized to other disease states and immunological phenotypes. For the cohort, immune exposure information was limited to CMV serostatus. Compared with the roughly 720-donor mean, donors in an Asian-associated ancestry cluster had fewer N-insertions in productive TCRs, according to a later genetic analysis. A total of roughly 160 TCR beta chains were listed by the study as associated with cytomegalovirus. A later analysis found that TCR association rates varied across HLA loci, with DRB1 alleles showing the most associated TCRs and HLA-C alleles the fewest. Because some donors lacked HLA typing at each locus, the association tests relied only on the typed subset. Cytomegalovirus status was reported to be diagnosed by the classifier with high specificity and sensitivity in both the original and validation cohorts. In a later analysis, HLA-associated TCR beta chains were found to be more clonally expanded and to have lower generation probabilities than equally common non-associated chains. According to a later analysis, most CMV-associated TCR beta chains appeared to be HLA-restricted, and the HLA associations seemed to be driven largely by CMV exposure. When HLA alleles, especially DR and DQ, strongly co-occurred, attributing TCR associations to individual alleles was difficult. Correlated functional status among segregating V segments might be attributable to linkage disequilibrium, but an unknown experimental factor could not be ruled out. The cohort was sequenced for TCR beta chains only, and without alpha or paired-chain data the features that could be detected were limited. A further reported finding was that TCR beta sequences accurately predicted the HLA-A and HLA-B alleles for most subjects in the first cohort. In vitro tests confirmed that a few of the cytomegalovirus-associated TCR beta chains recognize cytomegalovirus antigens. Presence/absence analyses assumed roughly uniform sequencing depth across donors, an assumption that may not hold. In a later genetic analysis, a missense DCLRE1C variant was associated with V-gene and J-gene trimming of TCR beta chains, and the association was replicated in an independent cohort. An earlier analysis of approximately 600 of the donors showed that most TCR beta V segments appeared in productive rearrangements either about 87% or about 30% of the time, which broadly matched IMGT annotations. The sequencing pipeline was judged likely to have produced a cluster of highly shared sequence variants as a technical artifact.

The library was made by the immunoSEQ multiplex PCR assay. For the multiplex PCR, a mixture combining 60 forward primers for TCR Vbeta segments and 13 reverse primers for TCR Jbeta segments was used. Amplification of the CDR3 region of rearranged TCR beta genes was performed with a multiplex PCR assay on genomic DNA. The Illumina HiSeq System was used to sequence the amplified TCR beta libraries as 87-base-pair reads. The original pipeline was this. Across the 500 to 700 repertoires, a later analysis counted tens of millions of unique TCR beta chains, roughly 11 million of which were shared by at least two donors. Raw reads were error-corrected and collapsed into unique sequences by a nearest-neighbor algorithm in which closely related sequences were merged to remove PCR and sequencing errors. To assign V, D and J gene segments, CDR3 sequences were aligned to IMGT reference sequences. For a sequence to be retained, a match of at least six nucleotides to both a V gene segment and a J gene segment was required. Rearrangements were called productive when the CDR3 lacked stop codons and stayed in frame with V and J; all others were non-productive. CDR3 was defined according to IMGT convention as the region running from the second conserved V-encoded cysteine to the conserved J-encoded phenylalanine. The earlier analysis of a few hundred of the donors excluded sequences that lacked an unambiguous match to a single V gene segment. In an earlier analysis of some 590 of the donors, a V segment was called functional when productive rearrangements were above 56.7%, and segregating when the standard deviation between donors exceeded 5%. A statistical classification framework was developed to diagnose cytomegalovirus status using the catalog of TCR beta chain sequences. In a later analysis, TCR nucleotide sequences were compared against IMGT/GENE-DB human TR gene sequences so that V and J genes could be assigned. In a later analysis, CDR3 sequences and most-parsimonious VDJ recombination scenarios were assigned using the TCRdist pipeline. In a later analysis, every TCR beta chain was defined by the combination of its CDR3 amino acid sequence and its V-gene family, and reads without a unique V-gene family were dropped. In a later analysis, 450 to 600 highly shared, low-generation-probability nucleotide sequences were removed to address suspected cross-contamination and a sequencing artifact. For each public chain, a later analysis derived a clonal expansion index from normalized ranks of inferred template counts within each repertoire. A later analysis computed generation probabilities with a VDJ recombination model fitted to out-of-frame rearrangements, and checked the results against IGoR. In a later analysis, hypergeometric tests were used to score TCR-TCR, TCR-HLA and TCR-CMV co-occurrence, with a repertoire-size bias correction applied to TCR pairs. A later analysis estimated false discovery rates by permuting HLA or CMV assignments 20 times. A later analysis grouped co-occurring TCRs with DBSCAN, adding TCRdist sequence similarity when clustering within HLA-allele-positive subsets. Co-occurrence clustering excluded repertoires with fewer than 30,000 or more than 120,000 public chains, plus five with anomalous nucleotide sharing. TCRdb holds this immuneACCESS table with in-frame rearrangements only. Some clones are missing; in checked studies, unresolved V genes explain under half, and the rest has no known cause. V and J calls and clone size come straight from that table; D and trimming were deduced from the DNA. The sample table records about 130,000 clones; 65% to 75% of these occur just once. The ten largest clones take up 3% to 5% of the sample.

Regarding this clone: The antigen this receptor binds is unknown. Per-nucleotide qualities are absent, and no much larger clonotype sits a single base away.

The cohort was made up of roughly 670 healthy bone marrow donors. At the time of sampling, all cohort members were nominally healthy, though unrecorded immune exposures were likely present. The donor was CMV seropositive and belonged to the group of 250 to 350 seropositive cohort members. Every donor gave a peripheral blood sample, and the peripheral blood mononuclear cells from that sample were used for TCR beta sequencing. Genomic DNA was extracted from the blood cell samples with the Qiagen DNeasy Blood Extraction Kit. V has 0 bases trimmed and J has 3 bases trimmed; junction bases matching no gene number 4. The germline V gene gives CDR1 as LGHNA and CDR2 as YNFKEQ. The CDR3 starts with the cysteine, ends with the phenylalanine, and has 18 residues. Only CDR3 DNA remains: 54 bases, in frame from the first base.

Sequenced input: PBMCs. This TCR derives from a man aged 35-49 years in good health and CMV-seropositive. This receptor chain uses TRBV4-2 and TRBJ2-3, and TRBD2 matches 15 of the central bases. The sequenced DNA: TGTGCCAGCAGCCAAGATTACGGGACTAGCGGGGGGACAGATACGCAGTATTTT. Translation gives CASSQDYGTSGGTDTQYF.